Sequencing of this T cell receptor (beta chain) was carried out in a study of CD8 T cells in Susac syndrome. Findings of the study overall: As the study acknowledged, the number of individuals in its TCR sequencing and HLA analysis was relatively small.

Germline CDR1 and CDR2: LGHDT and YNNKEL (reference sequence). The CDR3 is made up of 14 amino acids. Trimming took off 5 bases at V and 4 bases at J, with 11 bases between the two ends. With random hexamers, reverse transcription was performed on about 0.5 to 1 ug of RNA. An immunoSEQ multiplex PCR generated amplified TCR beta CDR3 products spanning 54 Vbeta and 13 Jbeta. TCRdb re-derived calls from the immunoSEQ multiplex PCR reads in MiXCR, one entry per CDR3 protein. The sample includes about 160,000 distinct CDR3 sequences, roughly 95% seen only once; the top ten take 0.08% to 0.095%. To note about this clonotype: As yet, its antigen is unknown.

TCR beta sequences were obtained from blood CD8+ and CD4+ T cells. The multiple sclerosis controls consisted of treatment-naive patients with relapsing-remitting disease, either stable or active. The receptor was isolated from a human donor with multiple sclerosis. The sequencing sample was made of CD4+ T cells from PBMCs. The J gene is TRBJ2-2, the V gene TRBV3-1, with D maybe TRBD2 (5 bases). The CDR3 sequence is CASSNNAGTGELFF. Written as DNA, the CDR3 is TGTGCCAGCAGCAATAACGCGGGCACCGGGGAGCTGTTTTTT.